The next 26 T cell receptor beta chains were all read from a single sample in a study of CD8 T cells in ankylosing spondylitis. TCRdb reprocessed the 5' RACE reads via MiXCR and lists one record per CDR3 protein. The sample lists approximately 190,000 distinct CDR3 sequences, over 10% occurring once. The source material was blood, either unsorted or a sorted T cell fraction (not recorded which). Receptors were obtained from a female donor with ankylosing spondylitis or in good health (not recorded which).

At least ten counts were recorded for this clonotype. The chain is built from TRBV2 and TRBJ1-5; D not resolved. Looked up from germline, CDR1 is SNHLY and CDR2 is FYNNEI. Trimming removed 2 bases from V and 3 bases from J, with 5 bases in between. This CDR3 is 13 amino acids long. The CDR3 coding sequence is TGTGCCAGCAGTGAAAGGGTCAATCAGCCCCAGCATTTT. It specifies CASSERVNQPQHF.

The CDR3 is CASSTGTAYNSPLHF. The CDR3 DNA follows: TGTGCCAGCAGCACAGGGACCGCATATAATTCACCCCTCCACTTT. V gene TRBV7-8 combines with J gene TRBJ1-6, with a tentative D call TRBD1 (6 bases). V shed 5 bases and J shed 4 bases, with 12 bases lying between them. The germline V gene encodes CDR1 SGHVS and CDR2 FQNEAQ. The CDR3 extends over 15 amino acids.

The J gene is TRBJ2-1, the V gene TRBV24-1; tentatively, D is TRBD2 (6 bases). V was trimmed by 3 bases and J by 9 bases, leaving 11 bases between them. The CDR3 covers 13 residues. CDR1 and CDR2 (germline): KGHDR, SFDVKD. CDR3 DNA sequence: TGTGCCACCAGTGATCCCAGGGAGGTTGAGCAGTTCTTC. It encodes CATSDPREVEQFF.

This clonotype was counted ten times or more. This sequence joins TRBV9 and TRBJ2-3, with a tentative D call TRBD1 (6 bases). V was clipped by 3 bases and J by 6 bases, with 17 bases between them. CDR1 is SGDLS and CDR2 is YYNGEE in the germline V gene. This CDR3 is built from 15 residues. CDR3 in DNA: TGTGCCAGCAGCGACAGGGCTAGCACTATTGATACGCAGTATTTT. Translating gives CASSDRASTIDTQYF.

In the case of this clonotype: Given a much more abundant clone one base away, this may be a read error. This chain joins TRBV6-2 or TRBV6-3 and TRBJ1-1; 9 bases line up with TRBD1. The CDR3 length is 13 residues. V lost 10 bases to trimming and J lost 3 bases; unmatched junction nucleotides: 6. From germline, CDR1 is MNHEY and CDR2 SVGEGT. CDR3 amino acids: CATTGTGYTEAFF. The CDR3 DNA is TGTGCCACAACCGGGACAGGGTACACTGAAGCTTTCTTT.

The V gene is TRBV30, the J gene TRBJ2-1; TRBD2 agrees at 7 bases. The germline gives CDR1 GTSNPN, CDR2 SVGIG (reference sequence). The ends lost 2 bases at V and 2 bases at J; junction bases unmatched: 3. This CDR3 is built from 14 residues. The CDR3: CAWSFGGTYNEQFF. The CDR3 nucleotides read TGTGCCTGGAGTTTCGGGGGGACCTACAATGAGCAGTTCTTC.

The V and J genes are TRBV20-1 and TRBJ1-5, with 8 bases matching TRBD1. The CDR3 has 16 residues. Germline CDR1 and CDR2: DFQATT and SNEGSKA (reference sequence). Germline trimming cut 5 bases from V and 1 base from J; bases unmatched to any gene: 10. The CDR3, as DNA: TGCAGTGCTTCTTCTACAGGGGGTGTCAGCAATCAGCCCCAGCATTTT. Translation gives CSASSTGGVSNQPQHF.

This clonotype was counted many times. The chain has TRBV28 and TRBJ2-5, with a possible D match to TRBD1 (8 bases). The CDR3 is 11 amino acids. Per germline, CDR1 MDHEN and CDR2 SYDVKM. The V gene lost 7 bases and the J gene lost 9 bases, with 12 bases spanning the gap. The CDR3 is CASNRGGAQYF. In DNA, the CDR3 is TGTGCCAGCAACAGGGGGGGGGCCCAGTACTTC.

This clonotype has a count of ten or more. This rearrangement joins TRBV6-5 to TRBJ1-5; D is undetermined. Per germline, CDR1 MNHEY and CDR2 SVGAGI. The CDR3 runs to 13 residues. V lost 3 bases and J 5 bases, leaving 8 bases between the germline ends. The CDR3 sequence is CASSYMADQPQHF. Written as DNA, the CDR3 is TGTGCCAGCAGTTATATGGCAGATCAGCCCCAGCATTTT.

In this sample, this clonotype turned up a few times. This chain links TRBV20-1 with TRBJ2-7; D gene unclear. This CDR3 has 14 residues. Trimming pared 0 bases from V and 6 bases from J, leaving 15 bases between. From germline, CDR1 is DFQATT and CDR2 SNEGSKA (reference sequence). CDR3: CSARDSFSQGEQYF. For the CDR3, the DNA is TGCAGTGCTAGAGATAGTTTTAGTCAAGGCGAGCAGTACTTC.

This clonotype was seen many times. The chain uses TRBV12-3 or TRBV12-4 and TRBJ2-5; D gene ambiguous. This CDR3 is 13 amino acids long. Trimming removed 4 bases from V and 5 bases from J, with 11 bases in between. The CDR3 bases are TGTGCCAGCAGTTGGACCATGCGGGAGACCCAGTACTTC. This codes for CASSWTMRETQYF.

This clonotype was seen a handful of times. The chain joins TRBV7-2 to TRBJ2-1, with TRBD2 identical over 7 bases. CDR1 is SGHTA and CDR2 is FQGNSA in the germline V gene. V lost 5 bases and J lost 5; bases outside the gene matches: 6. The CDR3 length is 14 residues. The CDR3 nucleotides are TGTGCCAGCAGCCAAATACGGGGGGACAATGAGCAGTTCTTC. As protein: CASSQIRGDNEQFF.

The J gene is TRBJ2-1, the V gene TRBV6-1; 9 nucleotides line up with TRBD1. This CDR3 spans 14 amino acids. The J segment lost 6 bases and the V segment lost 6 bases, leaving 6 bases of the junction unmatched. Germline V CDR1 and CDR2: MNHNS, SASEGT. The CDR3 coding sequence is TGTGCCAGCAGGGTGACAGGGGGGCCCAATGAGCAGTTCTTC. Translated, it gives CASRVTGGPNEQFF.

This clonotype has just a few counts. The chain links TRBV18 to TRBJ2-7, with no clear D. CDR1 is KGHSH and CDR2 is LQKENI in the germline V gene. This CDR3 has 13 amino acids. Trimming took 2 bases from V and 3 from J, leaving 8 bases between them. The chain's CDR3 is CASSPNTLYEQYF. The CDR3 DNA reads TGTGCCAGCTCACCAAACACTCTCTACGAGCAGTACTTC.

This clonotype showed up just a few times. The chain combines TRBV7-2 with TRBJ2-7; D is ambiguous. The CDR3 runs to 14 residues. V lost 4 bases and J lost 2, with 12 bases in between. Germline V gene data show CDR1 as SGHTA and CDR2 as FQGNSA. CDR3 in amino acids: CASSSASHTYEQYF. CDR3 coding DNA: TGTGCCAGCAGCTCGGCTTCGCATACCTACGAGCAGTACTTC.

The rearrangement joins TRBV7-2 to TRBJ2-7; 8 bases line up with TRBD2. Germline lookup yields CDR1 SGHTA and CDR2 FQGNSA. Trimming took 5 bases from V and 6 from J; bases not matched to a gene: 9. The CDR3 totals 14 residues. CDR3 sequence (DNA): TGTGCCAGCAGCGGGCAGGGACTAGTGGGCGAGCAGTACTTC. Translating gives CASSGQGLVGEQYF.

In its sample, this clonotype was seen many times. V usage is TRBV12-3 or TRBV12-4 and J usage is TRBJ2-5; no clear D gene. V lost 1 base and J 0 bases, leaving 6 bases between the germline ends. This CDR3 has 14 residues. CDR3 nucleotide sequence: TGTGCCAGCAGTTTAGGCGAGTACCAAGAGACCCAGTACTTC. Protein product: CASSLGEYQETQYF.

In its sample, this clonotype was seen many times. This chain uses TRBV5-1 with TRBJ1-6, with a possible D match to TRBD1 (6 bases). The CDR3 is made up of 20 amino acids. V was trimmed by 7 bases and J by 0 bases, leaving 26 bases between them. The germline V gene encodes CDR1 SGHRS and CDR2 YFSETQ. CDR3 sequence (DNA): TGCGCCAGCTCCCCCCACGGGGGCCGAAGAGAAATCTCCTATAATTCACCCCTCCACTTT. Encoded protein: CASSPHGGRREISYNSPLHF. Supplemented by reference TRBV5-1 and TRBJ1-6, the full variable domain reads KAGVTQTPRYLIKTRGQQVTLSCSPISGHRSVSWYQQTPGQGLQFLFEYFSETQRNKGNFPGRFSGRQFSNSRSEMNVSTLELGDSALYLCASSPHGGRREISYNSPLHFGNGTRLTVT.

There are many counts of this clonotype. This chain uses TRBV12-3 or TRBV12-4 with TRBJ1-1; D is unresolved. Trimming pared 4 bases from V and 0 bases from J, leaving 9 bases between. The CDR3 runs 14 residues. The CDR3 nucleotides are TGTGCCAGCAGTTGGGTGGGAATGAACACTGAAGCTTTCTTT. Translated: CASSWVGMNTEAFF.

The chain combines TRBV30 with TRBJ1-1, with D possibly matching TRBD1 (5 bases). Trimming cost V 0 bases and J 11 bases, with 16 bases left between them. This CDR3 comprises 13 residues. Germline-derived CDR1 and CDR2 are GTSNPN and SVGIG (reference sequence). The CDR3 region has the DNA TGTGCCTGGAGTGTCCCGGGACGGTCGATCGCTTTCTTT. Translated, it gives CAWSVPGRSIAFF.

This clonotype was seen a few times. The chain recombines TRBV27 with TRBJ1-6; D is possibly TRBD1 (5 bases). Per the germline V gene, CDR1 is MNHEY and CDR2 is SMNVEV (reference sequence). The length of the CDR3 is 14 residues. Deletions cut 8 bases from V and 7 bases from J, with 15 bases between. The CDR3 DNA reads TGTGCCAGCTTGCTACAGGTGGGGAATTCACCCCTCCACTTT. This translates into CASLLQVGNSPLHF.

Ten or more counts support this clonotype. This chain joins TRBV2 and TRBJ2-5; D may be TRBD2 (6 bases). V was clipped by 6 bases and J by 0 bases, with 8 bases between them. The CDR3 sequence is 13 residues long. The germline V gene encodes CDR1 SNHLY and CDR2 FYNNEI. The CDR3 nucleotides are TGTGCCAGCAGCTGGGACTACCAAGAGACCCAGTACTTC. This translates into CASSWDYQETQYF.

This clonotype was seen many times. The rearrangement uses TRBV28 and TRBJ1-2; possible D gene TRBD1, 5 bases. The CDR3 has 15 residues. Germline loops: CDR1 MDHEN, CDR2 SYDVKM. Trimming left V 6 bases short and J 0 bases short, with 14 bases between. CDR3 region: CASRITGMANYGYTF. In DNA form, the CDR3 reads TGTGCCAGCAGAATAACAGGCATGGCTAACTATGGCTACACCTTC.

This clonotype was observed many times. The chain employs TRBV5-6 and TRBJ2-1; 7 positions match TRBD1. Germline values: CDR1 SGHDT, CDR2 YYEEEE. This CDR3 contains 15 residues. V lost 5 bases to trimming and J lost 6 bases; unmatched junction nucleotides: 11. The CDR3 DNA is TGTGCCAGCAGACCGACAGGGTTAGGGGTCAATGAGCAGTTCTTC. Its translation: CASRPTGLGVNEQFF.

V gene TRBV27 combines with J gene TRBJ2-1; D possibly matches TRBD1 or TRBD2 (5 bases each). V gave up 4 bases and J gave up 3 bases, with 13 bases separating them. CDR3 length: 15 residues. From germline, CDR1 is MNHEY and CDR2 SMNVEV (reference sequence). CDR3 DNA sequence: TGTGCCAGCAGTTCTACCGGGACCCTCTACAATGAGCAGTTCTTC. Protein: CASSSTGTLYNEQFF.

This clonotype has at least ten counts. CDR3 coding DNA: TGTGCCAGCAGCCCCCGGGGGACATACTACGAGCAGTACTTC. Its translation is CASSPRGTYYEQYF. This rearrangement joins TRBV7-3 to TRBJ2-7, with D perhaps being TRBD1 or TRBD2 (6 bases each). The ends were cut back, 5 bases at V and 3 bases at J, with 14 bases in the middle. This CDR3 has 14 residues. Germline loops: CDR1 SGHTA, CDR2 FQGTGA.